Shown below are 6 T cell receptor beta chains from a single sample sequenced in a study of blood T cell repertoires in COVID-19. Some clones are missing from TCRdb's copy, which holds only in-frame ones; the method was immunoSEQ multiplex PCR. The sample lists around 260,000 clones, about nine tenths occurring once. The sequencing sample was made of peripheral blood. The receptors here all came from a man aged 35 to 55 who had recovered from COVID-19.

Remarks on this clone: Within the sample, other DNA sequences also encode this same CDR3. The rearrangement joins TRBV19 to TRBJ2-7; a possible D gene is TRBD1 (5 bases). CDR1 is LNHDA, CDR2 SQIVND, per germline (reference sequence). The CDR3 has 14 amino acids. V lost 6 bases and J lost 0, with 12 bases in between. Here the CDR3 DNA reads TGTGCCAGTAGCCGACAGCAATCCTCCTACGAGCAGTACTTC. This translates into CASSRQQSSYEQYF. The variable domain in full, with the rest retrieved from reference TRBV19 and TRBJ2-7, is DGGITQSPKYLFRKEGQNVTLSCEQNLNHDAMYWYRQDPGQGLRLIYYSQIVNDFQKGDIAEGYSVSREKKESFPLTVTSAQKNPTAFYLCASSRQQSSYEQYFGPGTRLTVT.

The rearrangement joins TRBV3-1 (or the pseudogene TRBV3-2) to TRBJ2-2; 9 nucleotides match TRBD1. The germline gives CDR1 LGHDT, CDR2 YNNKEL (reference sequence). This CDR3 comprises 17 residues. With 1 base clipped from V and 1 base from J, the junction kept 4 bases outside the gene matches. This CDR3 reads CASSQGTGALNTGELFF. As DNA, the CDR3 is TGTGCCAGCAGCCAAGGGACAGGGGCTTTGAACACCGGGGAGCTGTTTTTT.

J is TRBJ1-4 and V is TRBV6-5; TRBD1 agrees at 7 bases. V lost 6 bases, J lost 12 bases, and 10 bases stayed unmatched. The germline gives CDR1 MNHEY, CDR2 SVGAGI. This CDR3 is 13 amino acids long. The CDR3 is CASRNTDREELFF. The CDR3, as DNA: TGTGCCAGCAGAAACACAGACAGGGAGGAACTGTTTTTT.

The chain joins TRBV9 to TRBJ1-2; possible D gene TRBD1, 5 bases. The CDR3 runs to 15 residues. V lost 3 bases and J lost 4, with 16 bases in between. Germline V lookup: CDR1 SGDLS, CDR2 YYNGEE. CDR3 in DNA: TGTGCCAGCAGCGGATATGGGGCGGGGCTCTATGGCTACACCTTC. It yields the protein CASSGYGAGLYGYTF.

The chain uses TRBV27 and TRBJ2-3; a weak D match, TRBD2 (6 bases). V dropped 3 bases and J dropped 12 bases, with 16 bases sitting between them. The CDR3 extends over 13 amino acids. The germline V gene has CDR1 MNHEY and CDR2 SMNVEV (reference sequence). Here the CDR3 reads CASSFHGTPIQYF. The CDR3 DNA follows: TGTGCCAGCAGTTTCCACGGGACTCCAATCCAGTATTTT.

V and J are TRBV7-2 and TRBJ1-2, with 8 bases fitting TRBD1. Germline V gives CDR1 SGHTA, CDR2 FQGNSA. The CDR3 totals 13 residues. V shed 3 bases, J shed 4 bases, and the junction held 1 base outside the gene matches. DNA for the CDR3: TGTGCCAGCAGCTTCGGACAGGGCTATGGCTACACCTTC. Translation gives CASSFGQGYGYTF. The whole variable domain, filled in from reference TRBV7-2 and TRBJ1-2, reads GAGVSQSPSNKVTEKGKDVELRCDPISGHTALYWYRQSLGQGLEFLIYFQGNSAPDKSGLPSDRFSAERTGGSVSTLTIQRTQQEDSAVYLCASSFGQGYGYTFGSGTRLTVV.